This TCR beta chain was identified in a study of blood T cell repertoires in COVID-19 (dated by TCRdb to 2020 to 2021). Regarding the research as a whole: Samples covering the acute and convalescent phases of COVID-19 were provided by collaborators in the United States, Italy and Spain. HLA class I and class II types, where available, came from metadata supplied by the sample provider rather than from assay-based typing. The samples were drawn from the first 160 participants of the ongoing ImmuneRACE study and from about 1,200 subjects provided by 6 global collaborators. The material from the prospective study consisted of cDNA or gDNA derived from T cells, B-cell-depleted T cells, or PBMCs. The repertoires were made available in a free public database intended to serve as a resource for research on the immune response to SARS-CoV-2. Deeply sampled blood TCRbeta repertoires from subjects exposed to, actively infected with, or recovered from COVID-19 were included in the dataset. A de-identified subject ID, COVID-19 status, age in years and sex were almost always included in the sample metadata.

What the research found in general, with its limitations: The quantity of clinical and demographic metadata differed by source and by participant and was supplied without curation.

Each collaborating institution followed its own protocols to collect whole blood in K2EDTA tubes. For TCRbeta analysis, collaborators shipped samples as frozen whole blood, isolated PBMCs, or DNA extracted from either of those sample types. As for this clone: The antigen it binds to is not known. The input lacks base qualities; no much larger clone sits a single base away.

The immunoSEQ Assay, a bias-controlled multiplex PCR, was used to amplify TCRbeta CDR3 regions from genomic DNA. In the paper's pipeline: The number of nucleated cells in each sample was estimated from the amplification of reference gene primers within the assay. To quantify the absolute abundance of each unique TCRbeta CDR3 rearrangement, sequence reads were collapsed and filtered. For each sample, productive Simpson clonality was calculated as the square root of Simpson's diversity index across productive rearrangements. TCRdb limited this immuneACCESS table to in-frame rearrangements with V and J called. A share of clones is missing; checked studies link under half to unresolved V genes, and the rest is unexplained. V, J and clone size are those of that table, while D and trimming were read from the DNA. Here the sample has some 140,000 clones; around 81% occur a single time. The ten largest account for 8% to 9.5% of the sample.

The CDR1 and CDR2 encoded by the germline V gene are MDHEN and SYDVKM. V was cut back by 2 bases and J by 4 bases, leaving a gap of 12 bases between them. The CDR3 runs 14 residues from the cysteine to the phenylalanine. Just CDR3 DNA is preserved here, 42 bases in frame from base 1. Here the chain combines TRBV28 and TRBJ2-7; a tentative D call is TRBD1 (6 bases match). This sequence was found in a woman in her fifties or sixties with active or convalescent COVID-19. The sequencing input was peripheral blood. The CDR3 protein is CASSLTGHLYEQYF. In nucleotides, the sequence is TGTGCCAGCAGTTTAACGGGACACCTATACGAGCAGTACTTC.